What follows describes a single TCR beta chain. This sample is drawn from a study of blood T cell repertoires in COVID-19. CDR3 length: 13 amino acids. CDR1 and CDR2 from the germline V gene are LGHNT and FRNRAP. V lost 8 bases and J lost 5, with 14 bases in between. Clones were sequenced by immunoSEQ multiplex PCR, and TCRdb holds only the in-frame ones, with some missing. The table includes 110,000 to 150,000 clones, around 82% detected once. Sequences were obtained from peripheral blood. The chain couples TRBV12-5 to TRBJ2-3; D may be TRBD2 (6 bases). The source of this sequence is a man in his sixties with acute or convalescent COVID-19. CDR3 nucleotide sequence: TGTGCTAGTAATGAGGCGGGGAAAGATACGCAGTATTTT. Translating it yields CASNEAGKDTQYF.